These T cell receptor beta chains were read from a single sample in a study of blood T cells in healthy people across ages. TCRdb redid the calling of the 5' RACE reads with MiXCR, one entry per CDR3 protein. The data contain 780,000 or so distinct CDR3 sequences, roughly three fifths of them singletons. Sequenced input: blood. Every receptor here comes from a man aged 35 to 55 in good health. Both conserved end residues are part of each CDR3. The order of the fields is V gene, clone size, J gene, D gene, CDR3 protein, CDR3 DNA. D genes are given only for firm matches. Rows give clone size only sometimes, using once, few, many, or a class for an expanded clone.

>TRBV7-2|.|TRBJ2-7|.
CASSGTGRAGGIYEQYF
TGTGCCAGCAGCGGGACAGGGCGAGCGGGAGGAATCTACGAGCAGTACTTC
>TRBV2|.|TRBJ2-5|.
CASKTGRGGETQYF
TGTGCCAGCAAAACAGGGCGGGGAGGGGAGACCCAGTACTTC
>TRBV15|few|TRBJ1-6|.
CATSLGQNNSPLHF
TGTGCCACCAGCTTAGGACAGAATAATTCACCCCTCCACTTT
>TRBV20-1|few|TRBJ2-5|.
CSPIPHQETQYF
TGCAGCCCAATACCCCACCAGGAGACCCAGTACTTC
>TRBV6-1|.|TRBJ2-5|.
CATKSDDHAGAGETQYF
TGTGCCACCAAGTCCGATGACCACGCAGGGGCCGGGGAGACCCAGTACTTC
>TRBV6-1|.|TRBJ2-7|TRBD1
CASSEILGQGRCEQYF
TGTGCCAGCAGTGAAATTTTGGGACAGGGGCGGTGCGAGCAGTACTTC
>TRBV28|.|TRBJ2-5|TRBD1
CASSQRGQGALETQYF
TGTGCCAGCAGTCAAAGGGGACAGGGGGCCTTGGAGACCCAGTACTTC
>TRBV14|.|TRBJ2-3|.
CASSLMQGLTDTQYF
TGTGCCAGCAGCCTAATGCAGGGTTTAACAGATACGCAGTATTTT
>TRBV14|.|TRBJ2-7|TRBD2
CASSQASGTTPYF
TGTGCCAGCAGCCAAGCTAGCGGAACCACGCCGTACTTC
>TRBV9|few|TRBJ2-3|TRBD1
CASSVQTDRGRDTQYF
TGTGCCAGCAGCGTTCAAACGGACAGGGGGAGAGATACGCAGTATTTT
>TRBV24-1|few|TRBJ2-5|.
CATSDTRGDSPGTQYF
TGTGCCACCAGTGATACAAGAGGAGACAGCCCTGGGACCCAGTACTTC
>TRBV12-3/TRBV12-4|few|TRBJ1-2|TRBD1
CASIKIGTARPYTF
TGTGCCAGCATCAAAATCGGGACAGCGAGGCCCTACACCTTC
>TRBV5-1|few|TRBJ2-1|TRBD2
CASSLAFSSAGDNEQFF
TGCGCCAGCAGCTTGGCCTTCTCGTCGGCGGGAGACAATGAGCAGTTCTTC
>TRBV15|few|TRBJ2-5|.
CATSRPGPSEPETQYF
TGTGCCACCAGCAGGCCGGGACCTTCGGAGCCAGAGACCCAGTACTTC
>TRBV7-2|few|TRBJ2-3|.
CASCRQGSDTQYF
TGTGCCAGTTGCCGTCAGGGATCCGATACGCAGTATTTT
>TRBV29-1|.|TRBJ2-7|.
CSVWTSYEQYF
TGCAGCGTGTGGACAAGCTACGAGCAGTACTTC
>TRBV12-3/TRBV12-4|.|TRBJ2-3|.
CASSDEGTDTQYF
TGTGCCAGCAGTGATGAGGGCACAGATACGCAGTATTTT
>TRBV5-5|.|TRBJ2-7|.
CASSSTSTYEQYF
TGTGCCAGCAGCTCGACTTCAACCTACGAGCAGTACTTC
>TRBV29-1|.|TRBJ2-3|.
CSVEEPPRGRLDTQYF
TGCAGCGTTGAAGAGCCCCCCCGGGGTCGGCTTGATACGCAGTATTTT
>TRBV4-2|few|TRBJ2-1|TRBD1
CASSLVSLTGAEQFF
TGTGCCAGCAGCTTAGTAAGCTTAACAGGGGCTGAGCAGTTCTTC
>TRBV7-2|few|TRBJ2-6|.
CASSTGSRRGGANVLTF
TGTGCCAGCAGCACCGGGTCACGCAGAGGTGGGGCCAACGTCCTGACTTTC
>TRBV7-9|.|TRBJ2-7|TRBD1
CASSSTDRTNEQYF
TGTGCCAGCAGCTCTACGGACAGGACCAACGAGCAGTACTTC
>TRBV11-2|.|TRBJ2-7|.
CASSQSRSEQYF
TGTGCTAGCAGCCAGAGCAGGAGCGAGCAGTACTTC
>TRBV5-4|.|TRBJ2-5|.
CASSLQDGQRYF
TGTGCCAGCAGCTTACAGGACGGACAGAGGTACTTC
>TRBV20-1|few|TRBJ2-1|.
CSARGASYNEQFF
TGCAGTGCTAGAGGAGCTAGCTACAATGAGCAGTTCTTC
>TRBV20-1|few|TRBJ2-1|.
CSARYPLGHNEQFF
TGCAGTGCTAGGTATCCGCTCGGGCACAATGAGCAGTTCTTC
>TRBV29-1|.|TRBJ2-4|.
CSVDIQKNIQYF
TGCAGCGTTGATATTCAGAAAAACATTCAGTACTTC
>TRBV11-1|.|TRBJ2-3|TRBD2
CASSFRPSGRGAQRRGITDTQYF
TGTGCCAGCAGCTTTAGGCCTAGCGGGAGAGGGGCCCAACGAAGAGGGATCACAGATACGCAGTATTTT
>TRBV20-1|.|TRBJ2-7|TRBD2
CSARSGKRDEQYF
TGCAGTGCTCGGAGCGGGAAGCGAGACGAGCAGTACTTC
>TRBV14|.|TRBJ2-5|.
CASSQDFKGLRQYF
TGTGCCAGCAGCCAAGATTTTAAGGGACTTCGCCAGTACTTC
>TRBV24-1|.|TRBJ2-2|.
CATSDLEEVGELFF
TGTGCCACCAGTGATCTCGAGGAGGTCGGGGAGCTGTTTTTT
>TRBV20-1|.|TRBJ2-1|.
CSAGLQGRPYNEQFF
TGCAGTGCTGGACTACAGGGGAGGCCCTACAATGAGCAGTTCTTC
>TRBV27|once|TRBJ2-1|TRBD1
CASSLLAGQGAGEQFF
TGTGCCAGCAGTTTATTGGCCGGACAGGGGGCGGGTGAGCAGTTCTTC
>TRBV6-5|.|TRBJ2-6|.
CASSYGLSSGANVLTF
TGTGCCAGCAGTTACGGACTGAGTTCTGGGGCCAACGTCCTGACTTTC
>TRBV12-3/TRBV12-4|few|TRBJ1-1|.
CASSTTENTEAFF
TGTGCCAGCAGTACCACAGAGAACACTGAAGCTTTCTTT
>TRBV7-9|.|TRBJ1-1|.
CASSSGRTVMNTEAFF
TGTGCCAGCAGCTCGGGGAGGACAGTCATGAACACTGAAGCTTTCTTT
>TRBV14|.|TRBJ2-1|.
CASSQDWRTTYNEQFF
TGTGCCAGCAGCCAAGATTGGAGGACAACTTACAATGAGCAGTTCTTC
>TRBV6-2/TRBV6-3|.|TRBJ2-7|TRBD2
CASTERSGGPSYEQYF
TGTGCCAGCACTGAGAGGAGCGGGGGGCCATCCTACGAGCAGTACTTC
>TRBV27|.|TRBJ2-7|TRBD1
CASSFSSAGTGTYEQYF
TGTGCCAGCAGTTTTTCTTCTGCCGGGACAGGGACCTACGAGCAGTACTTC
>TRBV6-5|few|TRBJ1-2|TRBD1
CASSQLQGVGGYTF
TGTGCCAGCAGTCAACTACAGGGGGTGGGTGGCTACACCTTC
>TRBV7-2|.|TRBJ2-7|.
CASSLTRGIPSYEQYF
TGTGCCAGCAGCTTAACCCGCGGGATCCCCTCCTACGAGCAGTACTTC
>TRBV3-1|.|TRBJ2-3|TRBD1
CASSRQQGGSTDTQYF
TGTGCCAGCAGCCGTCAACAGGGGGGAAGCACAGATACGCAGTATTTT
>TRBV3-1|few|TRBJ1-1|.
CASSQSGKNTEAFF
TGTGCCAGCAGCCAGAGCGGGAAGAACACTGAAGCTTTCTTT
>TRBV7-8|.|TRBJ2-3|TRBD2
CASSPAALGLAGGYTQYF
TGTGCCAGCAGCCCCGCTGCACTTGGACTAGCGGGAGGGTATACGCAGTATTTT